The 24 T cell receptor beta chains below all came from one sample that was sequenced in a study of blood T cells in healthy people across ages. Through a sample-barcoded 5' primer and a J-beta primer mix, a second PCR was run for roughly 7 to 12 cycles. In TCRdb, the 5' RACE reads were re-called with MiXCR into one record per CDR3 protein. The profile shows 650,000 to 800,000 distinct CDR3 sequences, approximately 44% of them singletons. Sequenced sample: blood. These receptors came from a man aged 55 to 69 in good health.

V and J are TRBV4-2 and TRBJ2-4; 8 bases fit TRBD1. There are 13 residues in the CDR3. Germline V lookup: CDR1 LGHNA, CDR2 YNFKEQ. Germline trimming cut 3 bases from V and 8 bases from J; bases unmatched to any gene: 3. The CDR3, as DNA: TGTGCCAGCAGCCAGGCGACAGGGGACATTCAGTACTTC. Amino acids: CASSQATGDIQYF.

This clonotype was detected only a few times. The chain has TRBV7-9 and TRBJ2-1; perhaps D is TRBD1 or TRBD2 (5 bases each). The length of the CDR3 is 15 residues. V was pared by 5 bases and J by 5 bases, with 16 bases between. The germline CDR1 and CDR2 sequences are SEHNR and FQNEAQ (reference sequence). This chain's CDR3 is CASSARGVPNNEQFF. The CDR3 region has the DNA TGTGCCAGCAGCGCGAGAGGGGTGCCCAACAATGAGCAGTTCTTC.

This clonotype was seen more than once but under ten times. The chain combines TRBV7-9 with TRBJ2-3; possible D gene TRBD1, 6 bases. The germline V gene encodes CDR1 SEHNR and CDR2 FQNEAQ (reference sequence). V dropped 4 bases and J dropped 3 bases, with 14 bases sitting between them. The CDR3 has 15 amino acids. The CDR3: CASSSMTGLTDTQYF. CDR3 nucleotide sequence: TGTGCCAGCAGCTCTATGACAGGCCTGACAGATACGCAGTATTTT. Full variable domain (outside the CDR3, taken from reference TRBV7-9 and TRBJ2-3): DTGVSQNPRHKITKRGQNVTFRCDPISEHNRLYWYRQTLGQGPEFLTYFQNEAQLEKSRLLSDRFSAERPKGSFSTLEIQRTEQGDSAMYLCASSSMTGLTDTQYFGPGTRLTVL.

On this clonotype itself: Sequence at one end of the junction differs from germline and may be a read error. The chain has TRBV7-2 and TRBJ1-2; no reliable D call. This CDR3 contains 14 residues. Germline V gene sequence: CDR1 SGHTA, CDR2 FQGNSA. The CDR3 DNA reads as TGTGCCAGCAACTTAGCATCCGGGTCGGAGGGCTACACCTTC. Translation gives CASNLASGSEGYTF. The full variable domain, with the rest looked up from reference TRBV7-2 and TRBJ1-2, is GAGVSQSPSNKVTEKGKDVELRCDPISGHTALYWYRQSLGQGLEFLIYFQGNSAPDKSGLPSDRFSAERTGGSVSTLTIQRTQQEDSAVYLCASNLASGSEGYTFGSGTRLTVV.

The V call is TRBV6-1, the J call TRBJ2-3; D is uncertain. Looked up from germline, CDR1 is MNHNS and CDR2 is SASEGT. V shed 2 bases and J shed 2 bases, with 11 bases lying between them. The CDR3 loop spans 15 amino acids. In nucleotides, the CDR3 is TGTGCCAGCAGTGAATGGGTACAGTCCACAGATACGCAGTATTTT. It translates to CASSEWVQSTDTQYF.

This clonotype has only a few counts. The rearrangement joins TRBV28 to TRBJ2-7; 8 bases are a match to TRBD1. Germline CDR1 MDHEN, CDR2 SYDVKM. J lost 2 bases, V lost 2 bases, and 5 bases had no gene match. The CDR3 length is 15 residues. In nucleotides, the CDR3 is TGTGCCAGCAGTTTAATCGGACAGGGAGCCTACGAGCAGTACTTC. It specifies CASSLIGQGAYEQYF.

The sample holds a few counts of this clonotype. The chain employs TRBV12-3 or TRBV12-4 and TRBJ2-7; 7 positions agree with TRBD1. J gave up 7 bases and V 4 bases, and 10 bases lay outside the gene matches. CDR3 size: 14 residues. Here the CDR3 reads CASSWDSGIGEQYF. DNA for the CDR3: TGTGCCAGCAGTTGGGACAGCGGTATAGGGGAGCAGTACTTC.

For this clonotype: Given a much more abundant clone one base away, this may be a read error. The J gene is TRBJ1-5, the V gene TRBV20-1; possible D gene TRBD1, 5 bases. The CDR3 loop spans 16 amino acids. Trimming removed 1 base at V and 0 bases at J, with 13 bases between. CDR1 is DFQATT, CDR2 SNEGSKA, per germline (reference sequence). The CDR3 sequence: CSARGSRQSSNQPQHF. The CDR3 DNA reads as TGCAGTGCTAGAGGAAGTAGACAGAGTAGCAATCAGCCCCAGCATTTT.

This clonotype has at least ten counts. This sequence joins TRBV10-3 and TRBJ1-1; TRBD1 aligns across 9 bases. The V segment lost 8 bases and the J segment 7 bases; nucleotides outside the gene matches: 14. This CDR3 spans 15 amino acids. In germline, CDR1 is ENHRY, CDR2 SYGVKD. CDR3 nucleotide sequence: TGTGCCATCCGACACCGGGACAGGGATACACTTGAAGCTTTCTTT. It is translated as CAIRHRDRDTLEAFF.

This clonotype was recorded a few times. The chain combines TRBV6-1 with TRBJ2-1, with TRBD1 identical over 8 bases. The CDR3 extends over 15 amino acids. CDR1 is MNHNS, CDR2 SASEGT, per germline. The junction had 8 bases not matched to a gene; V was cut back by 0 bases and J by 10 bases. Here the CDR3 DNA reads TGTGCCAGCAGTGAAGCGTGGCAGGGGGCCGGAGAGCAGTTCTTC. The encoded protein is CASSEAWQGAGEQFF.

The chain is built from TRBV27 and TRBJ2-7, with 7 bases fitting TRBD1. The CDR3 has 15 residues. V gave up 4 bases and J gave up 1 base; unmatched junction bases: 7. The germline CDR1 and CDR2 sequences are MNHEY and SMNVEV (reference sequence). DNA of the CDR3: TGTGCCAGCAGTTCCCACGGACAGGCTTCCTACGAGCAGTACTTC. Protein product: CASSSHGQASYEQYF.

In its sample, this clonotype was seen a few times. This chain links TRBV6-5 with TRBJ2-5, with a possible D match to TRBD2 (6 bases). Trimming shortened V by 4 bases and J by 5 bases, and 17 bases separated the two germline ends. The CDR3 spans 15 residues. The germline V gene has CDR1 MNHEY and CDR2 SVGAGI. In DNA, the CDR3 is TGTGCCAGCAGTTCGTACCTCTCGGCGGGGGAGACCCAGTACTTC. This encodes CASSSYLSAGETQYF.

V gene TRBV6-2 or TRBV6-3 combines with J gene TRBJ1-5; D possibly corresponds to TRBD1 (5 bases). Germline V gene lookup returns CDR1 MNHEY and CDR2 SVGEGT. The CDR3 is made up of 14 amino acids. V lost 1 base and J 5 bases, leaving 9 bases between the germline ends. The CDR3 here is CASSYLQEYQPQHF. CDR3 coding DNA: TGTGCCAGCAGTTACTTACAGGAATATCAGCCCCAGCATTTT.

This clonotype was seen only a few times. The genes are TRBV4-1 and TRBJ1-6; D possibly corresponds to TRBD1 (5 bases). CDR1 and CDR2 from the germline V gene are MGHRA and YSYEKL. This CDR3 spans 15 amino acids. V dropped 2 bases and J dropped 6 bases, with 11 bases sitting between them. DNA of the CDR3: TGCGCCAGCAGCCAACTCACAGGTCTTAATTCACCCCTCCACTTT. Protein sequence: CASSQLTGLNSPLHF.

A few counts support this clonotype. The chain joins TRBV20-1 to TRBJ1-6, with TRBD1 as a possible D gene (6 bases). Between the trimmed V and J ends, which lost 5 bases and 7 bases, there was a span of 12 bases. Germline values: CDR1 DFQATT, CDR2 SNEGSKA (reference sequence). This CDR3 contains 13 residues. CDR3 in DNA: TGCAGTGCTGTGGGGGCCGTGAATTCACCCCTCCACTTT. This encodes CSAVGAVNSPLHF.

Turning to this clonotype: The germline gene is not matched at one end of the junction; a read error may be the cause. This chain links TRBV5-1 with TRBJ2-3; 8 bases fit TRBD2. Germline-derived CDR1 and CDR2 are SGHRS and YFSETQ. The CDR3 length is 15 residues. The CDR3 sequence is CASSPGGGLVDMQYF. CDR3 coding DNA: TGCGCCAGCAGCCCGGGCGGGGGGCTGGTGGATATGCAGTATTTT.

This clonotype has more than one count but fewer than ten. The CDR3 reads CASSLERGRNYEQYF. CDR3 coding DNA: TGTGCCAGCAGCTTAGAGCGGGGGAGGAACTACGAGCAGTACTTC. The chain links TRBV7-2 to TRBJ2-7, with TRBD2 matching over 8 bases. Germline CDR1 reads SGHTA; CDR2 reads FQGNSA. V was pared by 1 base and J by 3 bases, with 5 bases of the junction left unmatched. CDR3 length equals 15 residues.

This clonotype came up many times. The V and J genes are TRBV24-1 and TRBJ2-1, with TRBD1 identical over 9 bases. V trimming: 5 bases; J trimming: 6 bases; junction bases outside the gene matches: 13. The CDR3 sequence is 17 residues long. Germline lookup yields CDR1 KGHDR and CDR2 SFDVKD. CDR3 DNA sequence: TGTGCCACCAGTGGATCGGGTATGGGACAGGGACTCAATGAGCAGTTCTTC. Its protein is CATSGSGMGQGLNEQFF.

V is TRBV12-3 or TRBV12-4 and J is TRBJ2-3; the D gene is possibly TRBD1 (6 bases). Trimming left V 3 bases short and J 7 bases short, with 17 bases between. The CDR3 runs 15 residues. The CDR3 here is CASSFIGQKMHTQYF. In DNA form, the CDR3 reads TGTGCCAGCAGTTTTATCGGACAGAAGATGCATACGCAGTATTTT.

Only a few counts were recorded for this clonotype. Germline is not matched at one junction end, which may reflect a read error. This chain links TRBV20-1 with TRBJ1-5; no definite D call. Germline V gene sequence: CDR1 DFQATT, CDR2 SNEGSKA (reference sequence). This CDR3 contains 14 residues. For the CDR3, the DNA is TGCAGTGCTAGGGGTGTCTATAGCAATCAGCCTCAGCATTTT. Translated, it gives CSARGVYSNQPQHF.

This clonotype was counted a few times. In nucleotides, the CDR3 is TGTGCCAGCAGTTTAAGTGGGTCTCTCTACTACGAGCAGTACTTC. Protein sequence: CASSLSGSLYYEQYF. The rearrangement joins TRBV28 to TRBJ2-7; D gene uncertain. V was shortened by 2 bases and J by 3 bases, with 14 bases between the two germline ends. The germline CDR1 and CDR2 sequences are MDHEN and SYDVKM. The CDR3 has 15 amino acids.

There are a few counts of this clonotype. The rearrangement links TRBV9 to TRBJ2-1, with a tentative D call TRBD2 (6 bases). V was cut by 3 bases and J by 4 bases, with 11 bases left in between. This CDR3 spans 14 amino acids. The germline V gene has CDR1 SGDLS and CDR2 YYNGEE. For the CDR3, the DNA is TGTGCCAGCAGCGGTTTGGGGGGTTACAATGAGCAGTTCTTC. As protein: CASSGLGGYNEQFF.

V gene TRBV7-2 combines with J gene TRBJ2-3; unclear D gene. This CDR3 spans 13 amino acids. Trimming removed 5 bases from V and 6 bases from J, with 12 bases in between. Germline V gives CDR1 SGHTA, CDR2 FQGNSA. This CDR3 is CASSPRVWDTQYF. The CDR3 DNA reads TGTGCCAGCAGCCCCCGTGTCTGGGATACGCAGTATTTT.

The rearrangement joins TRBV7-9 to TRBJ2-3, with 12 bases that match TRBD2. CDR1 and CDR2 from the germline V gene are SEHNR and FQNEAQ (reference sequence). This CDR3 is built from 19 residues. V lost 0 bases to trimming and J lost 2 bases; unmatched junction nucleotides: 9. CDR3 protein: CASSLALTSGGPSTDTQYF. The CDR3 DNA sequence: TGTGCCAGCAGCTTAGCGCTAACTAGCGGGGGGCCCTCCACAGATACGCAGTATTTT.